This T cell receptor beta chain was recovered during a study of beta chain features in type 1 diabetes. Study-wide findings and caveats: Type 1 diabetes patients had VDJ junctions that carried fewer insertions and more deletions. Any HLA type influence on TCRB rearrangement was left unresolved here. Type 1 diabetes patients had TCRB CDR3s that were shorter (moderately but significantly so) in all four CD4+ subsets.

One heparinised draw of blood, averaging around 120 mL, came from each donor. Cells sorted by CD45RO/CCR7/CD25/CD127/CD95/CD27 comprised CD4+ naive, central memory, regulatory and stem cell-like memory cells. Reverse transcription of all isolated RNA meant that expressed TCRB transcripts were sequenced. Some clones are missing from TCRdb's copy, which holds only in-frame ones; the method was immunoSEQ multiplex PCR. The sample carries 300,000 to 350,000 clones, approximately 9.7% recorded once. Germline V gene sequence: CDR1 MNHEY, CDR2 SMNVEV (reference sequence). Trimming removed 5 bases from V and 0 bases from J, with 11 bases in between. The CDR3 is 16 amino acids. Regarding this clone: The antigen is not known. The same CDR3 can be traced to other DNA sequences in this sample.

The clonotype was recovered from a man in his thirties or forties with type 1 diabetes. This rearrangement joins TRBV27 to TRBJ2-6, with D perhaps matching TRBD1 (6 bases). Specimen: central memory CD4+ T cells from blood. The CDR3 bases are TGTGCCAGCAGTCCTACAGGGTCCTCTGGGGCCAACGTCCTGACTTTC. Amino acids: CASSPTGSSGANVLTF.